This TCR beta chain derives from a study of Ad26.COV2.S vaccination and SARS-CoV-2 variants. The wider study: A COV1001 Ad26.COV2.S trial-arm participant provided the sample. Ad26.COV2.S given intramuscularly, once or twice 56 days apart.

The V and J ends lost 5 bases and 3 bases respectively, with 23 bases between them. Germline V CDR1 and CDR2: SNHLY, FYNNEI. The CDR3 consists of 17 residues. Method: immunoSEQ multiplex PCR; TCRdb's copy keeps in-frame clones and lacks some. This table has a few hundred thousand clones, around 87% appearing once. Treatment noted: some 20 received Ad26.COV2.S at low or high dose, single or two shots; about 5 received placebo; per-sample allocation not given. Sampling occurred on day 63 after the first vaccine or placebo injection. Ad26 vector vaccine expressed Wuhan-strain SARS-CoV-2 spike. General observations from the study: People given the vaccine had a wider spike-specific TCR breadth than placebo recipients did.

Comments on this clone: The antigen is undetermined.

The TCR was taken from a person between 18 and 65 years old who received the Ad26.COV2.S COVID-19 vaccine or a placebo. The sequencing used peripheral blood, collected in a trial of Ad26.COV2.S vaccine versus placebo. The chain recombines TRBV2 with TRBJ2-7, with D perhaps matching TRBD2 (6 bases). CDR3 sequence (DNA): TGTGCCAGCAGTCAAAACGCCGGACATTCGGGGGACTACGAGCAGTACTTC. The encoded protein is CASSQNAGHSGDYEQYF.